This passage covers 32 T cell receptor beta chains from one sample sequenced in a study of blood T cell repertoires in COVID-19. TCRdb's copy holds only in-frame clones and misses some; the assay was immunoSEQ multiplex PCR. In the table there are 350,000 or so clones, about 87% of which are singletons. Sequences were obtained from peripheral blood. The receptors originated from a woman aged 30 to 39 with COVID-19, enrolled during active disease.

The rearrangement joins TRBV2 to TRBJ2-2; 8 bases align to TRBD2. V lost 6 bases to trimming and J lost 4 bases; unmatched junction nucleotides: 1. This CDR3 spans 13 amino acids. The germline V gene has CDR1 SNHLY and CDR2 FYNNEI. Written as DNA, the CDR3 is TGTGCCAGCAGGACTAGCGCCACCGGGGAGCTGTTTTTT. It translates to CASRTSATGELFF.

The rearrangement joins TRBV28 to TRBJ1-5, with TRBD1 as a possible D gene (5 bases). V was trimmed by 7 bases and J by 4 bases, leaving 11 bases between them. Per the germline V gene, CDR1 is MDHEN and CDR2 is SYDVKM. The CDR3 consists of 13 residues. CDR3 residues: CASNGGVNQPQHF. The CDR3 nucleotides are TGTGCCAGCAACGGGGGAGTAAATCAGCCCCAGCATTTT.

The chain links TRBV4-2 to TRBJ2-1, with TRBD1 matching 9 bases. Germline V gene sequence: CDR1 LGHNA, CDR2 YNFKEQ. V shed 4 bases and J 8 bases; nucleotides not matched to a gene: 6. The CDR3 has 14 residues. The CDR3 DNA reads TGTGCCAGCAGCCCCCGGGACAGGGTACATGAGCAGTTCTTC. Encoded protein: CASSPRDRVHEQFF.

This chain uses TRBV28 with TRBJ2-7; possible D gene TRBD1, 5 bases. V was cut by 6 bases and J by 3 bases, with 18 bases left in between. The germline CDR1 and CDR2 sequences are MDHEN and SYDVKM. This CDR3 is 15 amino acids long. CDR3 coding DNA: TGTGCCAGCAGACTGACCCTCGGCGACAGCTACGAGCAGTACTTC. Residues: CASRLTLGDSYEQYF.

This chain connects TRBV3-1 (or the pseudogene TRBV3-2) to TRBJ1-1; 9 nucleotides match TRBD1. CDR1 and CDR2 from the germline V gene are LGHDT and YNNKEL (reference sequence). The CDR3 is 15 amino acids. V trimming: 3 bases; J trimming: 0 bases; junction bases outside the gene matches: 2. For the CDR3, the DNA is TGTGCCAGCAGCCACTACAGGGGGCTGAACACTGAAGCTTTCTTT. Amino acid sequence: CASSHYRGLNTEAFF.

This chain joins TRBV24-1 and TRBJ2-4, with unresolved D. Trimming took off 4 bases at V and 1 base at J, with 7 bases between the two ends. CDR1 KGHDR and CDR2 SFDVKD come from the germline V gene. The CDR3 is 14 residues long. CDR3: CATSDRMAKNIQYF. Written as DNA, the CDR3 is TGTGCCACCAGTGACAGGATGGCCAAAAACATTCAGTACTTC.

The chain links TRBV6-5 to TRBJ2-7; D perhaps matches TRBD2 (5 bases). Trimming stripped 5 bases from V and 7 bases from J, with 15 bases between. The CDR3 is 13 residues long. The germline V gene has CDR1 MNHEY and CDR2 SVGAGI. CDR3 coding DNA: TGTGCCAGCAGTCCGCGGACGGAGGCGGAGCAGTACTTC. It codes for CASSPRTEAEQYF.

The chain employs TRBV7-2 and TRBJ1-2; TRBD1 matches 8 bases. Germline-derived CDR1 and CDR2 are SGHTA and FQGNSA. This CDR3 region has 15 residues. V shed 5 bases and J 4 bases; nucleotides not matched to a gene: 9. The CDR3 DNA reads as TGTGCCAGCAGCAACAGGGGGACGATAACCTATGGCTACACCTTC. Protein: CASSNRGTITYGYTF.

CDR3 coding DNA: TGTGCCTGGAGTGCTACAAAGGGGGGCAATCAGCCCCAGCATTTT. Protein sequence: CAWSATKGGNQPQHF. The chain links TRBV30 to TRBJ1-5, with D perhaps TRBD1 (6 bases). The CDR3 has 15 amino acids. The V gene lost 1 base and the J gene lost 2 bases, with 12 bases spanning the gap. From germline, CDR1 is GTSNPN and CDR2 SVGIG (reference sequence). The full variable domain, in which reference TRBV30 and TRBJ1-5 provide the parts outside the CDR3, is SQTIHQWPATLVQPVGSPLSLECTVEGTSNPNLYWYRQAAGRGLQLLFYSVGIGQISSEVPQNLSASRPQDRQFILSSKKLLLSDSGFYLCAWSATKGGNQPQHFGDGTRLSIL.

J is TRBJ2-4 and V is TRBV7-9; 9 bases map to TRBD1. Trimming at V came to 7 bases and at J to 9 bases, leaving 10 bases not matched to a gene. From germline, CDR1 is SEHNR and CDR2 FQNEAQ (reference sequence). This CDR3 is 14 amino acids long. This CDR3 reads CASKGQGQGIIQYF. CDR3 in DNA: TGTGCCAGCAAGGGACAGGGTCAAGGGATCATTCAGTACTTC.

The rearrangement joins TRBV5-1 to TRBJ2-4, with 9 bases fitting TRBD1. V gave up 3 bases and J gave up 1 base; unmatched junction bases: 11. In germline, CDR1 is SGHRS, CDR2 YFSETQ. The CDR3 is made up of 18 amino acids. The CDR3 reads CASSWGQGAQRAKNIQYF. CDR3 bases: TGCGCCAGCAGCTGGGGACAGGGCGCCCAAAGGGCCAAAAACATTCAGTACTTC.

V gene TRBV5-6 combines with J gene TRBJ1-2; 9 bases fit TRBD1. The CDR3 contains 16 residues. V lost 3 bases, J lost 7 bases, and 13 bases stayed unmatched. Germline V gene data show CDR1 as SGHDT and CDR2 as YYEEEE. The CDR3 loop reads CASSSLPSGQGGGYTF. DNA of the CDR3: TGTGCCAGCAGCTCCCTCCCTTCGGGACAGGGTGGTGGCTACACCTTC.

The rearrangement links TRBV5-1 to TRBJ2-1, with D perhaps matching TRBD2 (6 bases). Trimming cost V 2 bases and J 8 bases, with 20 bases left between them. The length of the CDR3 is 16 residues. The V gene's germline CDR1 is SGHRS and CDR2 YFSETQ. The CDR3 DNA reads TGCGCCAGCAGCTTTGGTGGGACGGGAGAGACTGATGAGCAGTTCTTC. Its protein is CASSFGGTGETDEQFF.

The chain couples TRBV28 to TRBJ1-2, with D unresolved. The CDR3 consists of 12 residues. V lost 3 bases and J 6 bases, leaving 8 bases between the germline ends. Per germline, CDR1 MDHEN and CDR2 SYDVKM. DNA of the CDR3: TGTGCCAGCAGTTTGATGTACAATGGCTACACCTTC. Amino acids: CASSLMYNGYTF.

The chain joins TRBV5-6 to TRBJ2-7, with D maybe TRBD2 (6 bases). In germline, CDR1 is SGHDT, CDR2 YYEEEE. The CDR3 runs to 16 residues. Trimming pared 1 base from V and 0 bases from J, leaving 14 bases between. Here the CDR3 reads CASSLRAGRSSYEQYF. The CDR3 DNA follows: TGTGCCAGCAGCTTGAGGGCAGGGAGGAGCTCCTACGAGCAGTACTTC.

The rearrangement joins TRBV3-1 (or the pseudogene TRBV3-2) to TRBJ1-1; D is unclear. V shed 4 bases and J shed 1 base, with 13 bases lying between them. The CDR3 loop spans 15 amino acids. The V gene's germline CDR1 is LGHDT and CDR2 YNNKEL (reference sequence). The DNA of the CDR3 is TGTGCCAGCAGCCCATACCTTGCGGGGAACACTGAAGCTTTCTTT. Amino acids: CASSPYLAGNTEAFF.

This chain uses TRBV28 with TRBJ2-7, with 7 bases lining up with TRBD1. With V trimmed by 7 bases and J by 0 bases, 9 bases remained unmatched. This CDR3 is 15 amino acids long. The germline CDR1 and CDR2 sequences are MDHEN and SYDVKM. This CDR3 reads CASIPLKGASYEQYF. CDR3 nucleotides: TGTGCCAGCATCCCCCTAAAGGGGGCCTCCTACGAGCAGTACTTC. The whole variable domain, remainder taken from reference TRBV28 and TRBJ2-7, is DVKVTQSSRYLVKRTGEKVFLECVQDMDHENMFWYRQDPGLGLRLIYFSYDVKMKEKGDIPEGYSVSREKKERFSLILESASTNQTSMYLCASIPLKGASYEQYFGPGTRLTVT.

This rearrangement joins TRBV6-1 to TRBJ1-4, with D unclear. Germline V gives CDR1 MNHNS, CDR2 SASEGT. The CDR3 is made up of 18 amino acids. With 4 bases removed from V and 6 bases from J, the gap between germline ends came to 24 bases. The DNA of the CDR3 is TGTGCCAGCAGTGGGAGAGGGTCAATAAATCACCCAGATGAAAAACTGTTTTTT. Encoded protein: CASSGRGSINHPDEKLFF.

The genes are TRBV5-1 and TRBJ2-1; D unclear. The germline gives CDR1 SGHRS, CDR2 YFSETQ. This CDR3 is 9 amino acids long. V was trimmed by 1 base and J by 12 bases, leaving 2 bases between them. The CDR3 DNA follows: TGCGCCAGCAGCTTGCGGCAGTTCTTC. This sequence encodes CASSLRQFF.

The V and J genes are TRBV6-4 and TRBJ2-3; no clear D gene. The length of the CDR3 is 14 residues. From germline, CDR1 is MRHNA and CDR2 SNTAGT. Trimming took off 4 bases at V and 3 bases at J, with 11 bases between the two ends. For the CDR3, the DNA is TGTGCCAGCAGTGCCAAAGGAGCGACAGATACGCAGTATTTT. Amino acids: CASSAKGATDTQYF.

This chain links TRBV5-1 with TRBJ2-3; the D gene is possibly TRBD1 (5 bases). Germline V gene lookup returns CDR1 SGHRS and CDR2 YFSETQ. V shed 6 bases and J shed 5 bases, with 16 bases lying between them. CDR3 size: 14 residues. The CDR3 here is CASTEENRGDTQYF. The CDR3 DNA follows: TGCGCCAGCACCGAGGAGAATAGGGGAGATACGCAGTATTTT. Combining the CDR3 with reference TRBV5-1 and TRBJ2-3 gives the whole variable domain KAGVTQTPRYLIKTRGQQVTLSCSPISGHRSVSWYQQTPGQGLQFLFEYFSETQRNKGNFPGRFSGRQFSNSRSEMNVSTLELGDSALYLCASTEENRGDTQYFGPGTRLTVL.

The V gene is TRBV7-3, the J gene TRBJ2-1; D not resolved. The CDR3 sequence is 14 residues long. V lost 4 bases, J lost 6 bases, and 13 bases lay in between. Germline V lookup: CDR1 SGHTA, CDR2 FQGTGA. The CDR3 DNA sequence: TGTGCCAGCAGCTCTTCGGGTGTGATCAATGAGCAGTTCTTC. This gives the protein CASSSSGVINEQFF.

J is TRBJ2-3 and V is TRBV7-6; TRBD1 matches at 8 bases. The CDR3 is 15 amino acids. Per the germline V gene, CDR1 is SGHVS and CDR2 is FNYEAQ. V lost 5 bases and J lost 5; bases outside the gene matches: 9. Written as DNA, the CDR3 is TGTGCCAGCAGCCCCACGACAGGGGAAGGAGATACGCAGTATTTT. Protein sequence: CASSPTTGEGDTQYF. The full variable domain, in which reference TRBV7-6 and TRBJ2-3 provide the parts outside the CDR3, is GAGVSQSPRYKVTKRGQDVALRCDPISGHVSLYWYRQALGQGPEFLTYFNYEAQQDKSGLPNDRFSAERPEGSISTLTIQRTEQRDSAMYRCASSPTTGEGDTQYFGPGTRLTVL.

The chain combines TRBV7-2 with TRBJ2-7, with D uncertain. Deletions cut 1 base from V and 4 bases from J, with 8 bases between. The CDR3 consists of 13 residues. Germline-derived CDR1 and CDR2 are SGHTA and FQGNSA. The CDR3 loop is CASSLEVGYEQYF. The CDR3 region has the DNA TGTGCCAGCAGCTTAGAAGTCGGGTACGAGCAGTACTTC.

A word on this clone: Other DNA sequences in this specimen translate into the identical CDR3. The chain links TRBV5-1 to TRBJ2-7, with 7 bases lining up with TRBD1. J was trimmed by 0 bases and V by 5 bases; bases with no gene match: 8. This CDR3 region has 15 residues. Germline V lookup: CDR1 SGHRS, CDR2 YFSETQ. The chain's CDR3 is CASRLTGVGSYEQYF. CDR3 sequence (DNA): TGCGCCAGCAGACTTACAGGGGTAGGCTCCTACGAGCAGTACTTC.

The chain carries TRBV10-3 and TRBJ2-5, with D hard to call. This CDR3 spans 12 amino acids. Trimming took off 2 bases at V and 5 bases at J, with 6 bases between the two ends. Germline V gene lookup returns CDR1 ENHRY and CDR2 SYGVKD. The CDR3 loop is CAISEGQETQYF. The DNA of the CDR3 is TGTGCCATCAGTGAGGGCCAGGAGACCCAGTACTTC.

The V and J genes are TRBV7-9 and TRBJ2-7; a possible D gene is TRBD1 (6 bases). The germline V gene encodes CDR1 SEHNR and CDR2 FQNEAQ (reference sequence). With 5 bases removed from V and 4 bases from J, the gap between germline ends came to 15 bases. The CDR3 runs to 14 residues. DNA for the CDR3: TGTGCCAGCAGCCCCTACGGACAGCCTTACGAGCAGTACTTC. Translated: CASSPYGQPYEQYF.

This clone was observed a few times. The V gene is TRBV30, the J gene TRBJ1-2; D perhaps matches TRBD1 (6 bases). The germline V and J ends were trimmed by 5 bases and 4 bases, with 8 bases remaining between them. Looked up from germline, CDR1 is GTSNPN and CDR2 is SVGIG (reference sequence). CDR3 size: 11 residues. CDR3 sequence (DNA): TGTGCCTGGGGGGGCAGCTATGGCTACACCTTC. It codes for CAWGGSYGYTF.

The V gene is TRBV11-1, the J gene TRBJ1-6, with unresolved D. The CDR3 has 15 amino acids. Trimming took off 5 bases at V and 8 bases at J, with 16 bases between the two ends. Germline V gene data show CDR1 as SGHAT and CDR2 as FQDESV (reference sequence). The CDR3 reads CASSKRTADYSPLHF. Written as DNA, the CDR3 is TGTGCCAGCAGCAAAAGAACGGCGGATTATTCACCCCTCCACTTT.

This chain connects TRBV4-3 to TRBJ2-2; D possibly corresponds to TRBD1 (5 bases). CDR3 length equals 18 residues. Germline CDR1 reads LGHNA; CDR2 reads YSLEER. Trimming shortened V by 0 bases and J by 1 base, and 15 bases separated the two germline ends. For the CDR3, the DNA is TGCGCCAGCAGCCAAGATGATTCAGGGCTCGAGAACACCGGGGAGCTGTTTTTT. Translating it yields CASSQDDSGLENTGELFF.

The chain carries TRBV5-1 and TRBJ1-2, with TRBD1 identical over 7 bases. Germline V CDR1 and CDR2: SGHRS, YFSETQ. V lost 0 bases, J lost 6 bases, and 2 bases stayed unmatched. CDR3 length: 13 amino acids. This CDR3 reads CASSLAGGNGYTF. In DNA, the CDR3 is TGCGCCAGCAGCTTGGCAGGGGGGAATGGCTACACCTTC.

This rearrangement joins TRBV18 to TRBJ1-3; TRBD1 might be the D (5 bases). Trimming took 3 bases from V and 4 from J, leaving 13 bases between them. Germline CDR1 KGHSH, CDR2 LQKENI. The CDR3 is made up of 15 amino acids. CDR3 sequence reads: CASSPFWGSGNTIYF. DNA for the CDR3: TGTGCCAGCTCACCCTTTTGGGGCTCAGGAAACACCATATATTTT.